This TCR beta chain is from a study of OX40 agonist ivuxolimab in advanced cancers. As for the study in general: A mean age of around 60 years, range roughly 23 to 79, was recorded, and under 85% were male. Checkpoint inhibitors had been given previously to roughly 40% of patients.

The assay was immunoSEQ multiplex PCR, and TCRdb's table has in-frame clones only and misses some. The data contain about 100,000 clones, approximately 94% of them singletons. The material was CD4+ or CD8+ T cells sorted from blood, obtained in a trial of the OX40 agonist ivuxolimab. This clonotype was obtained from an adult with an advanced solid tumor such as melanoma, head and neck, liver or kidney cancer.

CDR3 loop: CASSGRRGAQGYTF. Here the CDR3 DNA reads TGTGCCAGCAGCGGACGAAGGGGGGCGCAGGGCTACACCTTC. The chain has TRBV9 and TRBJ1-2; D is perhaps TRBD1 (6 bases). The germline V and J ends were trimmed by 3 bases and 8 bases, with 17 bases remaining between them. Germline V gene sequence: CDR1 SGDLS, CDR2 YYNGEE. The CDR3 consists of 14 residues.